The source of this TCR beta chain is a study of OX40 agonist ivuxolimab in advanced cancers. Regarding the research as a whole: Ivuxolimab was an agonistic, fully human IgG2 monoclonal antibody directed against OX40 (CD134), a costimulatory receptor. Intravenous ivuxolimab was administered to patients every 2 weeks at six dose levels: 0.01, 0.1, 0.3, 1.5, 3 and 10 mg/kg. Of the roughly 51 patients in dose escalation, around 20 had hepatocellular carcinoma, about 15 had melanoma, 9 had renal cell carcinoma and 9 had head and neck cancer. In the dose-escalation cohort, around 80% of patients were male, and the mean age was 60 years with a range of roughly 20 to 85. Prior anti-PD-1, anti-PD-L1 or anti-CTLA-4 therapy was permitted, and less than 45% of dose-escalation patients had received checkpoint inhibitors. Three dose-escalation patients achieved partial responses, one with hepatocellular carcinoma and two with cutaneous melanoma. The point of sequencing TCRbeta in the periphery was to test whether ivuxolimab changed TCR sequence diversity and drove clonal T-cell expansion. The paper covers the monotherapy dose-escalation part of the phase I ivuxolimab trial, which included N of about 50 patients. What the study reported, not specific to this receptor: After ivuxolimab, CD8+ T cells had more expanded clones than CD4+ T cells on average. Low levels of normalized T-cell clonal expansion were also seen in some patients who did not respond. At doses of 0.1 to 3.0 mg/kg, clonal expansion of both CD4+ and CD8+ T cells in blood was seen between baseline and week 6. Antigen specificity was not determined for the clonally expanded peripheral T cells. In the 0.1-3.0 mg/kg groups, partial responders had among the lowest normalized peripheral clonal expansion, particularly in CD8+ T cells.

The trial excluded patients who had a history of autoimmune disease or who were on systemic immunosuppression. Peripheral blood for TCR sequencing was collected from all dose cohorts at baseline, on cycle 4 day 1, and on cycle 7 day 1. The samples were taken from a phase I, first-in-human, multicenter, open-label dose-escalation trial of ivuxolimab. The trial enrolled adults with locally advanced or metastatic head and neck squamous cell, hepatocellular, melanoma or renal cell carcinoma. Before TCR sequencing, CD4+ T cells and CD8+ T cells from peripheral blood were sorted into separate populations. Based on the germline V gene (reference sequence), the CDR1 and CDR2 sequences are SSHAT and FNYEAQ. Including cysteine and phenylalanine, the CDR3 has 14 amino acids. The retained sequence is limited to the CDR3, 42 bases, with the frame set at the first base. About this clone itself: Its target antigen remains unknown. A junction boundary mismatches the germline segment, possibly from a read error.

Genomic DNA was isolated from the sorted cells so that the TCRbeta CDR3 region could be sequenced. The immunoSEQ Assay was used to sequence the TCRbeta CDR3 regions. The immuneACCESS repertoire file appears here via TCRdb, limited to in-frame rearrangements. These files lack a portion of the clones; in checked studies, under half of the deficit traces to unresolved V genes, and the cause of the others is not known. Within this sample are tens of thousands of clones, with roughly nine tenths of them counted one time only. Roughly 4.1% of the sample goes to the ten largest clones. This chain is built from TRBV7-7 and TRBJ2-1; the D gene is perhaps TRBD1 or TRBD2, as each covers 6 bases. The sequencing here drew on CD4+ or CD8+ T cells sorted from blood, taken in a trial of the OX40 agonist ivuxolimab. This receptor was identified in an adult with an advanced solid tumor such as melanoma, head and neck, liver or kidney cancer. In nucleotide form, the sequence is TGTGCTAGCAGCTTAGCGCTAAGGGGGGATGAGCAGTTCTTC. Translated, this is CASSLALRGDEQFF. When the CDR3 is completed using the reference TRBV7-7 and TRBJ2-1 genes on either side, the full variable domain is GAGVSQSPRYKVTKRGQDVTLRCDPISSHATLYWYQQALGQGPEFLTYFNYEAQPDKSGLPSDRFSAERPEGSISTLTIQRTEQRDSAMYRCASSLALRGDEQFFGPGTRLTVL.